What follows are 13 T cell receptor beta chains derived from one specimen sequenced in a study of blood T cell repertoires in COVID-19. TCRdb's table, derived via immunoSEQ multiplex PCR, lists solely in-frame clones and lacks some. The sample has some 65,000 clones; about 90% are singletons. The sequencing sample was made of peripheral blood. Receptor source: a woman at least 80 years old with active COVID-19.

The chain couples TRBV7-3 to TRBJ2-3, with 8 bases matching TRBD1. The germline V gene has CDR1 SGHTA and CDR2 FQGTGA. There are 15 residues in the CDR3. The V and J ends lost 4 bases and 3 bases, in that order; junction bases with no gene match: 6. CDR3 sequence (DNA): TGTGCCAGCAGCTCTAGGACAGGGAGGACAGATACGCAGTATTTT. Protein sequence: CASSSRTGRTDTQYF.

This chain joins TRBV29-1 and TRBJ1-2, with unresolved D. Germline CDR1 reads SQVTM; CDR2 reads ANQGSEA. V was pared by 5 bases and J by 4 bases, with 14 bases between. The CDR3 is made up of 13 amino acids. CDR3 residues: CSVLVTGFYGYTF. The CDR3 DNA reads TGCAGCGTTCTCGTGACGGGTTTCTATGGCTACACCTTC.

V gene TRBV5-1 combines with J gene TRBJ2-5; 11 bases agree with TRBD2. The V and J ends lost 0 bases and 4 bases, in that order; junction bases with no gene match: 5. Looked up from germline, CDR1 is SGHRS and CDR2 is YFSETQ. The CDR3 sequence is 16 residues long. As DNA, the CDR3 is TGCGCCAGCAGCTTGGAGGTAGCGGGGGGGCGAGAGACCCAGTACTTC. Protein sequence: CASSLEVAGGRETQYF.

J is TRBJ1-2 and V is TRBV6-2 or TRBV6-3, with a possible D match to TRBD1 (6 bases). V lost 6 bases and J 5 bases, leaving 13 bases between the germline ends. Germline V gene data show CDR1 as MNHEY and CDR2 as SVGEGT. There are 13 residues in the CDR3. The CDR3 region is CASSNPDSYGYTF. The CDR3 region has the DNA TGTGCCAGCAGCAACCCGGACAGTTATGGCTACACCTTC.

A single count supports this clone. The V gene is TRBV19, the J gene TRBJ2-1; 9 bases fit TRBD2. The CDR3 runs to 15 residues. V gave up 3 bases and J gave up 8 bases; unmatched junction bases: 8. The germline gives CDR1 LNHDA, CDR2 SQIVND (reference sequence). The CDR3 spells CASSIIAGGRDEQFF. CDR3 nucleotide sequence: TGTGCCAGTAGTATCATTGCGGGGGGGCGCGATGAGCAGTTCTTC.

The rearrangement links TRBV7-8 to TRBJ2-5; 9 positions match TRBD2. V was pared by 1 base and J by 3 bases, with 9 bases of the junction left unmatched. This CDR3 has 17 amino acids. The germline V gene has CDR1 SGHVS and CDR2 FQNEAQ. The CDR3 loop reads CASSLGLRSGGKETQYF. DNA for the CDR3: TGTGCCAGCAGCTTAGGCCTGAGGAGCGGGGGGAAAGAGACCCAGTACTTC.

The V call is TRBV5-4, the J call TRBJ2-2, with a weak D call TRBD2 (7 bases). The CDR3 has 15 residues. V lost 3 bases and J lost 4, with 13 bases in between. Per the germline V gene, CDR1 is SGHNT and CDR2 is YYREEE (reference sequence). The DNA for the CDR3 is TGTGCCAGCAGCTGGGGGGGCCGCGGCACCGGGGAGCTGTTTTTT. This gives the protein CASSWGGRGTGELFF.

The chain joins TRBV15 to TRBJ2-5; possible D gene TRBD2, 5 bases. V lost 3 bases and J 3 bases, leaving 8 bases between the germline ends. Germline lookup yields CDR1 LNHNV and CDR2 YYDKDF (reference sequence). The CDR3 contains 13 residues. The CDR3: CATSSWREETQYF. In DNA form, the CDR3 reads TGTGCCACCAGCAGCTGGCGGGAAGAGACCCAGTACTTC.

This chain joins TRBV7-2 and TRBJ2-3, with 13 bases fitting TRBD2. This CDR3 has 16 amino acids. The germline CDR1 and CDR2 sequences are SGHTA and FQGNSA. J gave up 2 bases and V 5 bases, and 4 bases lay outside the gene matches. CDR3 DNA sequence: TGTGCCAGCAGCATGGGACTAGCGGGGAACACAGATACGCAGTATTTT. This sequence encodes CASSMGLAGNTDTQYF.

The rearrangement uses TRBV5-4 and TRBJ1-1; D gene unclear. The germline gives CDR1 SGHNT, CDR2 YYREEE (reference sequence). This CDR3 region has 13 residues. V was shortened by 4 bases and J by 0 bases, with 7 bases between the two germline ends. In DNA, the CDR3 is TGTGCCAGCAGCCGCGAGGTGAACACTGAAGCTTTCTTT. Translating gives CASSREVNTEAFF.

The rearrangement links TRBV5-1 to TRBJ2-3; tentative D call: TRBD2 (5 bases). The V and J ends lost 5 bases and 5 bases respectively, with 12 bases between them. Germline-derived CDR1 and CDR2 are SGHRS and YFSETQ. There are 13 residues in the CDR3. CDR3 residues: CASRAGSEDTQYF. DNA for the CDR3: TGCGCCAGCAGGGCGGGTTCGGAAGATACGCAGTATTTT.

The chain is built from TRBV7-2 and TRBJ2-5, with 7 nucleotides matching TRBD1. Germline CDR1 is SGHTA and CDR2 is FQGNSA. Trimming cost V 3 bases and J 5 bases; bases outside gene matches: 9. The CDR3 runs to 15 residues. The CDR3 nucleotides read TGTGCCAGCAGCTTTCAGAGGGGGCCTGGTGAGACCCAGTACTTC. Protein sequence: CASSFQRGPGETQYF.

The chain joins TRBV7-6 to TRBJ2-1; tentative D call: TRBD2 (7 bases). Germline loops: CDR1 SGHVS, CDR2 FNYEAQ. The V and J ends lost 5 bases and 6 bases respectively, with 17 bases between them. The CDR3 extends over 15 amino acids. This CDR3 reads CASSQPGRGGNEQFF. As DNA, the CDR3 is TGTGCCAGCAGCCAGCCGGGGAGGGGGGGCAATGAGCAGTTCTTC.